Shown below are 21 T cell receptor beta chains from a single sample sequenced in a study of cytomegalovirus exposure and HLA in healthy donors. The PCR employed 60 Vbeta primers together with 13 Jbeta primers. The data were produced by immunoSEQ multiplex PCR, yet TCRdb's version contains in-frame clones alone and is incomplete. The profile shows about 160,000 clones, 70% to 80% of them singletons. The sequencing input was PBMCs. The origin of the receptors is a man between 35 and 55 years old in good health and CMV-seronegative.

The chain uses TRBV6-5 and TRBJ1-5; tentatively, D is TRBD1 (5 bases). CDR1 is MNHEY and CDR2 is SVGAGI in the germline V gene. The CDR3 consists of 14 residues. V lost 0 bases to trimming and J lost 7 bases, with 10 bases between them. CDR3 in DNA: TGTGCCAGCAGTTACTCGCAGGGTAAACAGCCCCAGCATTTT. Protein product: CASSYSQGKQPQHF.

This clone was seen just once. This chain connects TRBV9 to TRBJ2-7; 7 nucleotides align to TRBD2. CDR3 length equals 15 residues. Trimming cost V 0 bases and J 3 bases; bases outside gene matches: 6. Germline loops: CDR1 SGDLS, CDR2 YYNGEE. The CDR3 sequence: CASSVGLAAIYEQYF. Here the CDR3 DNA reads TGTGCCAGCAGCGTAGGGCTAGCGGCGATCTACGAGCAGTACTTC.

This clone came up once. The rearrangement links TRBV27 to TRBJ2-7, with TRBD1 matching 10 bases. There are 12 residues in the CDR3. With V trimmed by 8 bases and J by 2 bases, 0 bases remained unmatched. CDR1 is MNHEY, CDR2 SMNVEV, per germline (reference sequence). The CDR3 nucleotides are TGTGCCAGCGGGACAGGGGCCTACGAGCAGTACTTC. It specifies CASGTGAYEQYF.

The chain is built from TRBV6-5 and TRBJ2-1; maybe TRBD2 (7 bases). The CDR3 is made up of 15 amino acids. In germline, CDR1 is MNHEY, CDR2 SVGAGI. The ends were cut back, 0 bases at V and 8 bases at J, with 14 bases in the middle. The CDR3 spells CASSYSGGEGDEQFF. CDR3 bases: TGTGCCAGCAGTTACTCCGGCGGGGAGGGGGATGAGCAGTTCTTC.

This clone was counted only a few times. The genes are TRBV6-5 and TRBJ1-1, with 8 bases matching TRBD1. The CDR3 consists of 14 residues. V trimming: 5 bases; J trimming: 5 bases; junction bases outside the gene matches: 7. Germline V gene lookup returns CDR1 MNHEY and CDR2 SVGAGI. This chain's CDR3 is CASSVNRGGTEAFF. The CDR3 coding sequence is TGTGCCAGCAGTGTTAACAGGGGGGGGACTGAAGCTTTCTTT.

The chain has TRBV5-1 and TRBJ2-4; TRBD2 might be the D (6 bases). Trimming removed 4 bases from V and 8 bases from J, with 16 bases in between. The CDR3 has 14 residues. The germline gives CDR1 SGHRS, CDR2 YFSETQ. CDR3 DNA sequence: TGCGCCAGCAGCCTCCGTCGGGGGACGGACATTCAGTACTTC. Protein sequence: CASSLRRGTDIQYF.

The chain employs TRBV5-1 and TRBJ2-3; no reliable D call. The CDR3 has 11 residues. Germline lookup yields CDR1 SGHRS and CDR2 YFSETQ. Trimming took off 3 bases at V and 4 bases at J, with 3 bases between the two ends. The DNA of the CDR3 is TGCGCCAGCAGCTACTCAGATACGCAGTATTTT. It is translated as CASSYSDTQYF.

The genes are TRBV20-1 and TRBJ2-2; D is ambiguous. V was pared by 6 bases and J by 1 base, with 3 bases between. The CDR3 is 11 residues long. The germline gives CDR1 DFQATT, CDR2 SNEGSKA (reference sequence). This chain's CDR3 is CSAKNTGELFF. DNA for the CDR3: TGCAGTGCCAAGAACACCGGGGAGCTGTTTTTT.

In this sample, this clone turned up once. The chain couples TRBV27 to TRBJ2-7, with 7 bases that match TRBD1. This CDR3 spans 13 amino acids. Germline lookup yields CDR1 MNHEY and CDR2 SMNVEV (reference sequence). The ends lost 6 bases at V and 3 bases at J; junction bases unmatched: 5. CDR3 sequence reads: CASSLDRDYEQYF. As DNA, the CDR3 is TGTGCCAGCAGCTTAGACAGGGACTACGAGCAGTACTTC.

The V call is TRBV28, the J call TRBJ1-3; maybe TRBD1 (5 bases). The ends were cut back, 6 bases at V and 0 bases at J, with 9 bases in the middle. CDR3 length: 14 residues. CDR1 and CDR2 (germline): MDHEN, SYDVKM. CDR3 bases: TGTGCCAGCAGGAGTCAGGGCTCTGGAAACACCATATATTTT. Translating it yields CASRSQGSGNTIYF.

The chain recombines TRBV6-5 with TRBJ2-5, with 9 bases fitting TRBD1. Trimming took 2 bases from V and 5 from J; bases not matched to a gene: 6. This CDR3 has 15 residues. Germline CDR1 and CDR2: MNHEY and SVGAGI. CDR3 in amino acids: CASSYGGQGTETQYF. CDR3 in DNA: TGTGCCAGCAGTTACGGCGGACAGGGGACGGAGACCCAGTACTTC.

V is TRBV19 and J is TRBJ2-5; 10 bases map to TRBD2. The germline gives CDR1 LNHDA, CDR2 SQIVND (reference sequence). The CDR3 has 16 amino acids. Germline trimming cut 5 bases from V and 5 bases from J; bases unmatched to any gene: 11. The CDR3 reads CASSSGLAASPETQYF. The CDR3 DNA reads TGTGCCAGTAGTTCCGGACTAGCGGCGTCCCCGGAGACCCAGTACTTC.

This chain joins TRBV6-1 and TRBJ2-1, with D possibly being TRBD2 (6 bases). The ends were cut back, 3 bases at V and 6 bases at J, with 12 bases in the middle. The CDR3 sequence is 14 residues long. Looked up from germline, CDR1 is MNHNS and CDR2 is SASEGT. For the CDR3, the DNA is TGTGCCAGCAGTGAGCCTAGCGTGAGCAATGAGCAGTTCTTC. Protein product: CASSEPSVSNEQFF.

CDR3 protein: CASSYRDRGSETQYF. The CDR3 bases are TGTGCCAGCAGTTACCGGGACAGGGGGTCAGAGACCCAGTACTTC. J is TRBJ2-5 and V is TRBV27; TRBD1 aligns across 11 bases. J lost 4 bases, V lost 4 bases, and 5 bases had no gene match. Germline V gives CDR1 MNHEY, CDR2 SMNVEV (reference sequence). This CDR3 comprises 15 residues.

This clone showed up just once. The V gene is TRBV11-3, the J gene TRBJ2-2; possibly TRBD1 for D (5 bases). Germline CDR1 SGHNT, CDR2 YENEEA. The V and J ends lost 5 bases and 8 bases respectively, with 15 bases between them. The CDR3 has 14 residues. The CDR3 DNA sequence: TGTGCCAGCAGCCCAGACAGCGTACGAGGGGAGCTGTTTTTT. Residues: CASSPDSVRGELFF.

J is TRBJ2-3 and V is TRBV10-3; maybe TRBD2 (5 bases). Trimming took 9 bases from V and 0 from J, leaving 22 bases between them. The V gene's germline CDR1 is ENHRY and CDR2 SYGVKD. CDR3 length equals 17 residues. CDR3 amino acids: CAIGKGASRSSTDTQYF. The CDR3 DNA is TGTGCCATAGGCAAGGGTGCTAGCAGGTCTAGCACAGATACGCAGTATTTT.

The genes are TRBV19 and TRBJ1-3; 7 nucleotides match TRBD1. This CDR3 region has 14 residues. Germline V CDR1 and CDR2: LNHDA, SQIVND (reference sequence). J was trimmed by 3 bases and V by 7 bases; bases with no gene match: 6. The chain's CDR3 is CASIATGNGNTIYF. The CDR3 DNA reads as TGTGCCAGTATCGCGACAGGGAATGGAAACACCATATATTTT.

Only a few counts were recorded for this clone. The V and J genes are TRBV7-9 and TRBJ2-5; D is uncertain. Germline V gene lookup returns CDR1 SEHNR and CDR2 FQNEAQ (reference sequence). Trimming pared 2 bases from V and 1 base from J, leaving 5 bases between. CDR3 length: 13 amino acids. The CDR3 DNA is TGTGCCAGCAGCTTACCCAGCCAAGAGACCCAGTACTTC. This translates into CASSLPSQETQYF.

This chain joins TRBV5-1 and TRBJ1-1; TRBD1 agrees at 7 bases. The CDR3 covers 14 residues. V lost 4 bases and J lost 1; bases outside the gene matches: 4. From germline, CDR1 is SGHRS and CDR2 YFSETQ. This chain's CDR3 is CASSQTGPNTEAFF. CDR3 DNA sequence: TGCGCCAGCAGCCAGACAGGGCCGAACACTGAAGCTTTCTTT. The full variable domain, completed using reference TRBV5-1 and TRBJ1-1, is KAGVTQTPRYLIKTRGQQVTLSCSPISGHRSVSWYQQTPGQGLQFLFEYFSETQRNKGNFPGRFSGRQFSNSRSEMNVSTLELGDSALYLCASSQTGPNTEAFFGQGTRLTVV.

The chain couples TRBV5-1 to TRBJ1-1, with D possibly TRBD1 on 5 matching bases. This CDR3 has 14 residues. The V end lost 4 bases, the J end lost 0 bases, and 10 bases lay between the germline ends. Germline V gene data show CDR1 as SGHRS and CDR2 as YFSETQ. The CDR3 is CASSLRQLNTEAFF. In DNA, the CDR3 is TGCGCCAGCAGCCTAAGACAGTTGAACACTGAAGCTTTCTTT.

V and J are TRBV6-1 and TRBJ2-5, with 13 bases identical to TRBD2. Losses at the gene ends were 6 bases for V and 3 bases for J; bases not matched to a gene: 4. The germline gives CDR1 MNHNS, CDR2 SASEGT. The CDR3 has 15 amino acids. Here the CDR3 DNA reads TGTGCCAGCAGCGCCGGACTAGCGGGAGAAGAGACCCAGTACTTC. Amino acids: CASSAGLAGEETQYF.